This is a list of T cell receptor beta chains from one sample in a study of beta chain features in type 1 diabetes. The protocol was immunoSEQ multiplex PCR, while the TCRdb copy is restricted to in-frame clones and leaves out a portion. The repertoire holds over 350,000 clones, with approximately 15% as singletons. Sequenced: naive CD4+ T cells from blood. The receptors derive from a woman aged 18 to 35 in good health. Each CDR3 is given with its conserved first and last residue. D genes are given only for firm matches. Only some rows state a clone size, as once, few, many or a class for expanded clones.

v_gene,abundance,len,j_gene,d_gene,CDR3aa,CDR3nt
TRBV6-1,few,15,TRBJ2-7,-,CASSPPPDSPYEQYF,TGTGCCAGCAGTCCACCGCCGGACAGCCCCTACGAGCAGTACTTC
TRBV7-8,-,14,TRBJ2-1,TRBD1,CASSFHRGWDEQFF,TGTGCCAGCAGCTTTCACAGGGGGTGGGATGAGCAGTTCTTC
TRBV28,once,16,TRBJ2-3,TRBD1,CASSLSRTGGTDTQYF,TGTGCCAGCAGTTTATCCCGGACAGGGGGCACAGATACGCAGTATTTT
TRBV4-3,-,15,TRBJ2-1,-,CASSQATLVNNEQFF,TGCGCCAGCAGCCAAGCAACTCTAGTAAACAATGAGCAGTTCTTC
TRBV11-2,-,15,TRBJ2-2,TRBD1,CASSFSRGRAGELFF,TGTGCCAGCAGCTTCTCCAGGGGGAGAGCCGGGGAGCTGTTTTTT
TRBV7-9,few,15,TRBJ2-1,TRBD1,CASRDGTGFPNEQFF,TGTGCCAGCAGAGATGGGACAGGGTTCCCCAATGAGCAGTTCTTC
TRBV7-2,-,15,TRBJ2-1,-,CASSLGLGRYNEQFF,TGTGCCAGCAGCTTGGGACTGGGAAGGTACAATGAGCAGTTCTTC
TRBV2,few,13,TRBJ1-3,-,CASSRGSGNTIYF,TGTGCCAGCAGTAGGGGGTCTGGAAACACCATATATTTT
TRBV5-1,-,16,TRBJ2-1,TRBD2,CASSLAGTSGYNEQFF,TGCGCCAGCAGCTTGGCCGGGACTAGCGGCTACAATGAGCAGTTCTTC
TRBV28,few,21,TRBJ2-5,-,CASSGYRRDTRFWNLKETQYF,TGTGCCAGCAGTGGATACAGACGGGACACCCGTTTCTGGAACCTGAAAGAGACCCAGTACTTC
TRBV29-1,-,12,TRBJ2-7,TRBD2,CSVERGVREQYF,TGCAGCGTTGAGCGGGGGGTCCGCGAGCAGTACTTC
TRBV9,few,16,TRBJ1-1,-,CASSVGTGLMNTEAFF,TGTGCCAGCAGCGTGGGAACAGGCCTTATGAACACTGAAGCTTTCTTT
TRBV29-1,-,18,TRBJ2-1,TRBD2,CSSLSAGGTLGSYNEQFF,TGCAGCTCCCTTTCTGCGGGAGGTACCCTAGGCTCCTACAATGAGCAGTTCTTC
TRBV7-3,-,14,TRBJ2-1,TRBD2,CASSLRTSSQEQFF,TGTGCCAGCAGCTTAAGGACTAGCTCACAGGAGCAGTTCTTC
TRBV30,-,13,TRBJ2-7,-,CAWSSDTLYEQYF,TGTGCCTGGAGTTCAGATACCCTCTACGAGCAGTACTTC
TRBV5-1,few,16,TRBJ2-3,-,CASRSGASVSTDTQYF,TGCGCCAGCAGGTCCGGGGCTAGCGTCAGCACAGATACGCAGTATTTT
TRBV4-2,few,16,TRBJ2-7,TRBD1,CASSQDSDRVQYEQYF,TGTGCCAGCAGCCAAGATTCCGACAGGGTTCAGTACGAGCAGTACTTC